This T cell receptor (beta chain) was captured in a study of T cell responses to AZD1222 COVID-19 vaccine. Overall study findings and caveats: The study found Spike-specific TCR breadth and depth rose after two AZD1222 doses. Vaccine-associated CD4 TCRs ranged over spike, dominating at 160-218 and 743-854. There were mostly white British donors and more females than males, and clonal diversity was possibly underestimated.

On this clone: Its antigen is still unknown.

Sequencing used immunoSEQ multiplex PCR; TCRdb keeps in-frame clones, though not all of them. The sample records more than 90,000 clones, about 89% being singletons. Trimming cost V 2 bases and J 4 bases, with 12 bases left between them. This CDR3 has 15 residues. Germline CDR1 and CDR2: MNHNY and SVGAGI (reference sequence). This specimen consisted of peripheral blood, obtained 28 days after the second AZD1222 dose. The rearrangement uses TRBV6-6 and TRBJ1-5, with a possible D match to TRBD1 (6 bases). The TCR comes from an adult who received the AZD1222 COVID-19 vaccine. The CDR3 coding sequence is TGTGCCAGCAGTTACCCCGGACAGCAAAATCAGCCCCAGCATTTT. This translates into CASSYPGQQNQPQHF.